The entry below describes one T cell receptor (beta chain). The sample has other DNA sequences that encode this CDR3 too. The record originates from a study of blood T cell repertoires in COVID-19. Study-level information: Acute and convalescent COVID-19 specimens originated in the United States, Italy and Spain. PBMCs, B-cell-depleted T cells, or T cells were the source of the cDNA or gDNA that made up the material.

Per the original methods: Estimated nucleated cell counts came from reference gene primer amplification. Measured with immunoSEQ multiplex PCR; TCRdb has only the in-frame clones, and not every one. V and J calls and clone size are given by that table; D and trimming were obtained from the DNA. The sample contains approximately 320,000 clones, 85% of which appear only once. Trimming cost V 11 bases and J 6 bases; bases outside gene matches: 9. The CDR3 is made up of 13 amino acids. Germline V gives CDR1 LNHDA, CDR2 SQIVND (reference sequence). Sample: peripheral blood. The V and J genes are TRBV19 and TRBJ1-2; 10 nucleotides align to TRBD1. The receptor was isolated from a human donor in a cohort sampled during active COVID-19. CDR3: CASSRDRGNGYTF. The CDR3 bases are TGTGCCTCATCGCGGGACAGGGGAAATGGCTACACCTTC.